In its sample, the clone carrying this TCR beta chain was seen a few times. No antigen is known for it. The CDR3 consists of 14 residues. Germline V gene data show CDR1 as SQVTM and CDR2 as ANQGSEA. Trimming took 5 bases from V and 5 from J, leaving 18 bases between them. The record originates from a study of CD8+ T cells in alopecia areata. Study observations and caveats: Lesional tissue from the scalp (especially in alopecia totalis/universalis) showed higher clonality than normal scalp.

RNA was isolated and reverse transcribed to cDNA, the sequencing template. Data came from immunoSEQ multiplex PCR; TCRdb stores just in-frame clones and leaves some out. The sample has 150,000 or so clones; 55% are singletons. This TCR derives from a human donor in good health. Source material: CD4+ T cells sorted from blood. This rearrangement joins TRBV29-1 to TRBJ2-5, with a weak D call TRBD1 (8 bases). The CDR3 reads CSVRIGQGGETQYF. The CDR3 DNA sequence: TGCAGCGTTCGGATCGGACAGGGAGGGGAGACCCAGTACTTC.